This T cell receptor (beta chain) appears in the sequencing data of a study of T cell repertoires in cytomegalovirus infection (dated by TCRdb to the late 2010s). General notes on the study: The HLA type of each donor mattered for the analysis, because public TCR beta signatures pointed to carriage of CMV infection along with the matching HLA type. Summary of the overall study and its limitations: In the ex vivo response, HLA-C-restricted CMV-specific TCR beta clonotypes were dominant, and in two of eight donors the single most frequent clonotype came from this HLA-C-restricted group. Cumulative frequency of public TCR beta family members discriminated carriers of CMV infection plus the relevant HLA type in this cohort and an independent roughly 340-donor cohort.

Sequencing relied on an Illumina HiSeq 1500. Through fastp at Q25 and MiXCR, TCRdb rebuilt clones from the public reads, retaining in-frame beta chains. Rows are unified per CDR3 protein, each entry keeping the most common DNA and genes. This sample comprises over 90,000 distinct CDR3 sequences, about 15% of them detected only once. Of the sample, roughly 8% falls within the top ten clones. This clonotype was detected only a few times. This clone's antigen is unknown. No much larger clonotype is one base removed from it; base qualities were not supplied. This receptor was identified in a human donor in good health (CMV status not recorded). Some clones in this sample may be carry-over from other donors' samples. Input material: PBMCs.

The CDR3 reads CASRSLAGNTGELFF. The nucleotide sequence is TGTGCCAGCAGGTCCCTAGCGGGGAACACCGGGGAGCTGTTTTTT. The sequence links TRBV2 to TRBJ2-2, and 8 junction bases match TRBD2. Counted from cysteine to phenylalanine, this CDR3 has 15 amino acids. Only the CDR3 DNA is retained, 45 bases long and in frame from the first base. CDR1 and CDR2, looked up from the germline V gene, are SNHLY and FYNNEI. The junction shows trimming of 6 bases on V and 1 base on J, and the gene matches do not reach 4 bases of it.